These T cell receptor beta chains were read from a single sample in a study of blood T cell repertoires in COVID-19. This table comes from immunoSEQ multiplex PCR, and its TCRdb copy is limited to in-frame clones, with some not included. The table includes about 54,000 clones, around 90% detected once. Material for sequencing was peripheral blood. The receptors derive from a human donor in a cohort sampled during active COVID-19. Each CDR3 is given with its conserved first and last residue. Fields, in order: CDR3 protein, J gene, clone size, V gene. Not every row has a clone size; where given, it reads once, few, many or a size class.

cdr3_aa: CASGPRAAAEAFF; j_call: TRBJ1-1; clone_size: NA; v_call: TRBV12-5
cdr3_aa: CASSTGAGNTEAFF; j_call: TRBJ1-1; clone_size: NA; v_call: TRBV11-3
cdr3_aa: CASSLEGTGLYEQYF; j_call: TRBJ2-7; clone_size: NA; v_call: TRBV7-2
cdr3_aa: CASSLGVQETQYF; j_call: TRBJ2-5; clone_size: NA; v_call: TRBV18
cdr3_aa: CASSSDRGRAEQYF; j_call: TRBJ2-7; clone_size: once; v_call: TRBV7-2
cdr3_aa: CASSLRLQDSGNTIYF; j_call: TRBJ1-3; clone_size: NA; v_call: TRBV7-2
cdr3_aa: CASSPPHRGTSGTNTGELFF; j_call: TRBJ2-2; clone_size: NA; v_call: TRBV14
cdr3_aa: CASSLGGLNEKLFF; j_call: TRBJ1-4; clone_size: few; v_call: TRBV5-4
cdr3_aa: CASSPSGGPDYQPQHF; j_call: TRBJ1-5; clone_size: NA; v_call: TRBV4-1
cdr3_aa: CASSQPAGTSGRRRDTQYF; j_call: TRBJ2-3; clone_size: NA; v_call: TRBV4-1
cdr3_aa: CASSLGLDVETQYF; j_call: TRBJ2-5; clone_size: NA; v_call: TRBV7-9
cdr3_aa: CASSDNGGNQPQHF; j_call: TRBJ1-5; clone_size: NA; v_call: TRBV6-1
cdr3_aa: CATSRDRGDQPQHF; j_call: TRBJ1-5; clone_size: once; v_call: TRBV15
cdr3_aa: CASSTGFGYTGELFF; j_call: TRBJ2-2; clone_size: once; v_call: TRBV6-5
cdr3_aa: CASSRDNQPQHF; j_call: TRBJ1-5; clone_size: NA; v_call: TRBV6-1
cdr3_aa: CASNPQGAIRETQYF; j_call: TRBJ2-5; clone_size: few; v_call: TRBV6-6
cdr3_aa: CASSLVAGGADTQYF; j_call: TRBJ2-3; clone_size: once; v_call: TRBV5-1
cdr3_aa: CASSPQVSGNTIYF; j_call: TRBJ1-3; clone_size: NA; v_call: TRBV7-8
cdr3_aa: CASSQNPANTGELFF; j_call: TRBJ2-2; clone_size: NA; v_call: TRBV5-5
cdr3_aa: CASSPQTGYGGELFF; j_call: TRBJ2-2; clone_size: NA; v_call: TRBV18
cdr3_aa: CASSLETGAPYSGTPYGYTF; j_call: TRBJ1-2; clone_size: NA; v_call: TRBV5-1
cdr3_aa: CAISEGAGGVALHF; j_call: TRBJ1-6; clone_size: once; v_call: TRBV10-3
cdr3_aa: CASSEGGLTHEQYF; j_call: TRBJ2-7; clone_size: NA; v_call: TRBV6-1
cdr3_aa: CASSVWTGGAGELFF; j_call: TRBJ2-2; clone_size: NA; v_call: TRBV2
cdr3_aa: CATSDSRSTDTQYF; j_call: TRBJ2-3; clone_size: NA; v_call: TRBV24-1
cdr3_aa: CASRGTGGYEKLFF; j_call: TRBJ1-4; clone_size: once; v_call: TRBV6-5
cdr3_aa: CASSDGGGRYNEQFF; j_call: TRBJ2-1; clone_size: NA; v_call: TRBV18
cdr3_aa: CASSPSAGPETQYF; j_call: TRBJ2-5; clone_size: NA; v_call: TRBV19
cdr3_aa: CASSLDRVGNTEAFF; j_call: TRBJ1-1; clone_size: NA; v_call: TRBV7-3